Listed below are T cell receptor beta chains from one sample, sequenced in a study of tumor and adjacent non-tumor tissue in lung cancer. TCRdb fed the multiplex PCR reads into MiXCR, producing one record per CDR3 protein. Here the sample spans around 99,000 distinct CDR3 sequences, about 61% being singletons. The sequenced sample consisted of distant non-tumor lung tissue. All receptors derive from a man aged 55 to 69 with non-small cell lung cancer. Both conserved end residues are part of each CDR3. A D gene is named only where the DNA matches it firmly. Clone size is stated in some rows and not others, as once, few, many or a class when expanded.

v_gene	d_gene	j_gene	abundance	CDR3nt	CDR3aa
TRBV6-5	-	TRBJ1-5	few	TGTACCAGCAGGCCACAGGGATCAGGGCAGCCCCAGCATTTT	CTSRPQGSGQPQHF
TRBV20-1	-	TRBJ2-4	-	TGCAGTGCTAGATTGCCCGGAAGCCTGAAAAACATTCAGTACTTC	CSARLPGSLKNIQYF
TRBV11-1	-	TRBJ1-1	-	TGTGCCAGCAGCTTATCGGAGGGCGAGAATGAAGCTTTGTTT	CASSLSEGENEALF
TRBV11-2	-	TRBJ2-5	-	TGTGCCAGCAGTGCATCCCAAGTGATCCAGTACTTC	CASSASQVIQYF
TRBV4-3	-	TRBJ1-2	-	TGCGCCAGCAGCCAAGACCTGCATGAACATTCCCGTGGGGGCTACACTTTC	CASSQDLHEHSRGGYTF
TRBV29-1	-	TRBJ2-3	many	TGCAGCGTTGAACCTGGCCGGGGAGATACGCAGTATTTT	CSVEPGRGDTQYF
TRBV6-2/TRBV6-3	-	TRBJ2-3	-	TGTGCTAGCAGCATGACGGGGGTAAATACGCAGTATTTT	CASSMTGVNTQYF
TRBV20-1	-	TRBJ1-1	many	TGCAGTGCTAGCCTAGGGAACACTGAAGCTTTCTTT	CSASLGNTEAFF
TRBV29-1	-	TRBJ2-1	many	TGCAGCGTTGAAGATTGGCCTGACAATGAGCAGTTCTTC	CSVEDWPDNEQFF
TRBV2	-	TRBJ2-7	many	TGTGCCAGCAGTGAATACGGGGCCGGGGAGCAGTACTTC	CASSEYGAGEQYF
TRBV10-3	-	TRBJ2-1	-	TGTGCCACCGGTGGCGGGGGCCGGTGGGACGAGCAGTTCTTC	CATGGGGRWDEQFF
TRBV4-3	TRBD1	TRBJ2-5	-	TGCGCCAGGAGCTCAGGGACAGCAGGGACCCAGTACTTC	CARSSGTAGTQYF
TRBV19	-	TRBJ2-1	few	TGTGCCAGTAGAAGTGGGATGTTTATGAATGAGCAGTTCTTC	CASRSGMFMNEQFF
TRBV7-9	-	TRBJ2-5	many	TGTGCCAGCACCAGATTGGGGGAGACCCAGTACTTC	CASTRLGETQYF
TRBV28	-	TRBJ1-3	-	TGTTCCAGCAGGGGCACGGGTAAAGGAAACACCATATATTTT	CSSRGTGKGNTIYF
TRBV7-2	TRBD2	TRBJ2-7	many	TGTGCCAGCAGCTTTAGCGGGAGTAACTACGAGCAGTACTTC	CASSFSGSNYEQYF
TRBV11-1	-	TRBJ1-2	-	TGTACCAGCAGTGAAGGGGACAAGAATAACTATGGCTACACCTTC	CTSSEGDKNNYGYTF
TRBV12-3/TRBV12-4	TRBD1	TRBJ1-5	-	TGTGCCCGCAGGGGGACAGTGAATCAGCCCCACCATTTT	CARRGTVNQPHHF
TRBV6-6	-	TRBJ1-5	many	TGTGCCAGTACGGGGCCCCGGAGCAATCAGCCCCAGCATTTT	CASTGPRSNQPQHF
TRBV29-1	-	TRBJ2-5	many	TGCAGCGTTGCTTGGGGATCGCGGGAGACCCAGTACTTC	CSVAWGSRETQYF
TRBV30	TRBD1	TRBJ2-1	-	TGTGCCTGGAGTGTCTGGGACAGGCTCAATGAGCAGTTCTTC	CAWSVWDRLNEQFF
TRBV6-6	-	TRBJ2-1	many	TGTGCCAGCAGAAATGACGGGAACTGGGGCAATGAGCAGTTCTTC	CASRNDGNWGNEQFF
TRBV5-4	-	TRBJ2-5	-	TGTGCTAGCAGCGCCCAGTCGGGGGCCGCGGAGGCCCAGTACTTC	CASSAQSGAAEAQYF
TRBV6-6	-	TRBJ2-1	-	TGTGCCAGCGGTTACCCACAACTAGGATCCTCCCACAATGAGCAGTTCTTC	CASGYPQLGSSHNEQFF
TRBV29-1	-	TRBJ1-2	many	TGCAGCGTTGTCGGCGGGGACTATGGCTACACCTTC	CSVVGGDYGYTF
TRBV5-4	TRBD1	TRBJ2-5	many	TGTGCCAGCAGCTTGGAAGGGACAGGCTGGGGCGAGACCCAGTACTTC	CASSLEGTGWGETQYF
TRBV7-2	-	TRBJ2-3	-	TGTGCCAGCAGCTTAGCGTCAGATACGCAGTATTTT	CASSLASDTQYF
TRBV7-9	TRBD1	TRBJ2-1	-	TGTGCCAGCAGCGCACGACAGGGCATCAGCTATGAGCAGTTCTTC	CASSARQGISYEQFF
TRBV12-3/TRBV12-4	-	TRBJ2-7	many	TGTGCCAGCAGGAAGACGTATAGGAGCGTCGAGCAGTACTTC	CASRKTYRSVEQYF
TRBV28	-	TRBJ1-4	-	TGTGCCAGGAGCGCAGGGGTCGGGGAAAAACTGTTTTTT	CARSAGVGEKLFF
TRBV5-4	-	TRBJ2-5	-	TGTGCCAGTAGCTCGCCAGCGGAGGGGGGAGAGACCCAGTACTTC	CASSSPAEGGETQYF
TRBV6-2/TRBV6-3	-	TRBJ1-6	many	TGTGCCAGCACCCGCCCGGGTACTCACCTCCACTTT	CASTRPGTHLHF
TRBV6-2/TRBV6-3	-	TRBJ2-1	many	-	CASSTSVREQFF
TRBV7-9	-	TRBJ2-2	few	TGTGCCAGCAGCTTAGTGGGCAGCGGGGAGCTGTTTTTT	CASSLVGSGELFF
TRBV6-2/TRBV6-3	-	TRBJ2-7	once	TGTGCCAGCAGCCAGGACAGCTCTTACGGGCAGTACTTC	CASSQDSSYGQYF
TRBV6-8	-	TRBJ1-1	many	TGTGCCAGCAGTTACCCGGGACATTTCGTGAACACTGAAGCTTTCTTT	CASSYPGHFVNTEAFF
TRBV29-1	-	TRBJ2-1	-	TGCAGCATCTCCGGGCCAGATGAGCAATTCTTC	CSISGPDEQFF
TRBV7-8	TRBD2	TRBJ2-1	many	TGTGCCAGCAGCTTAGAGGCGGGGGGCTCCTACAATGAGCAGTTCTTC	CASSLEAGGSYNEQFF